This entry is about one T cell receptor beta chain. Its antigen remains unidentified. This CDR3 is built from 14 residues. Germline V gene data show CDR1 as SGDLS and CDR2 as YYNGEE. The V end was cut by 0 bases, the J end by 7 bases, with 11 bases between. This sample stems from a study of T cells in Graves' hyperthyroidism and ophthalmopathy. Clinicians diagnosed patients from clinical symptoms, serum thyroxine and TRAb, thyroid ultrasound and orbital computed tomography. RNA transcripts gave rise to amplified TCR beta CDR3 regions. The TCR CDR3 was amplified in a first-round RT-PCR using the HTBI primer set. Using its own MiXCR run on the multiplex PCR reads, TCRdb lists one record per CDR3 protein. The table shows about 570,000 distinct CDR3 sequences, with roughly 50% occurring only once. The study's findings and limits: A model built on 13 V-J features separated ophthalmopathy from stable hyperthyroidism. The model's output predicted ophthalmopathy at a median of roughly 6.9 months prior to onset.

The receptor's source is an adult woman with Graves' disease, either hyperthyroidism or ophthalmopathy (not recorded which). Sequencing used peripheral blood or thyroid tissue (not recorded which). The rearrangement links TRBV9 to TRBJ1-5; no clear D gene. The CDR3 loop reads CASSVGGVRQPQHF. The CDR3 DNA reads as TGTGCCAGCAGCGTAGGTGGGGTACGGCAGCCCCAGCATTTT.